This T cell receptor beta chain was found in a study of blood T cell repertoires in COVID-19. There are a few counts of this clone. In the original workflow: Amplification with reference gene primers provided the estimates of nucleated cell counts. Sequencing used immunoSEQ multiplex PCR; TCRdb keeps in-frame clones, though not all of them. That table supplies the V and J calls and clone size; D and trimming were determined from the DNA. The data show roughly 380,000 clones, 87% seen once. Germline V gives CDR1 LNHDA, CDR2 SQIVND (reference sequence). The CDR3 consists of 15 residues. The germline V and J ends were trimmed by 1 base and 4 bases, with 13 bases remaining between them.

The rearrangement joins TRBV19 to TRBJ1-2; possibly TRBD1 for D (6 bases). This sequence was found in a man aged 30 to 39 who had recovered from COVID-19. The sequencing sample was made of PBMCs or T cells enriched from blood (not recorded which). The CDR3 region is CASSIAQTGPYGYTF. The CDR3 DNA reads as TGTGCCAGTAGTATAGCCCAGACAGGCCCCTATGGCTACACCTTC.